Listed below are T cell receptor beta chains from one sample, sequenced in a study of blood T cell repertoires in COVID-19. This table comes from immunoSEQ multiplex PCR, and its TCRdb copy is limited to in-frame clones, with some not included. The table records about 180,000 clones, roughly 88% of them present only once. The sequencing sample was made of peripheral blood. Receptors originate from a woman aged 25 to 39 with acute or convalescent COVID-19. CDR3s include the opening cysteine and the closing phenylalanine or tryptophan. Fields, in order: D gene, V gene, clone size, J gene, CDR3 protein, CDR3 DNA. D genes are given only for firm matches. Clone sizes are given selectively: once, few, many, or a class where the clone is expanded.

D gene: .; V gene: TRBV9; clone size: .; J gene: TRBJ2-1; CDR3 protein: CASSVGASSYNEQFF; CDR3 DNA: TGTGCCAGCAGCGTGGGCGCGAGCTCCTACAATGAGCAGTTCTTC
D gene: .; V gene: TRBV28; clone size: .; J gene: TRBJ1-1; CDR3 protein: CASREGRNTEAFF; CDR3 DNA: TGTGCCAGTCGGGAGGGTAGGAACACTGAAGCTTTCTTT
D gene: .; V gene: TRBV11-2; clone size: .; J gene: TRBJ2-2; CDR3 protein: CASSLGSSSKLIGELFF; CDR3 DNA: TGTGCCAGCAGCTTAGGATCGAGTTCCAAATTAATCGGGGAGCTGTTTTTT
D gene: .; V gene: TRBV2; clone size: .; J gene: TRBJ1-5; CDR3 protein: CASSEAGQFYSNQPQHF; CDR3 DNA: TGTGCCAGCAGTGAAGCGGGGCAGTTTTATAGCAATCAGCCCCAGCATTTT
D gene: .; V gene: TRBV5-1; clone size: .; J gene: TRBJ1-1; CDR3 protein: CASSYDREAFF; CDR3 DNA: TGCGCCAGCAGCTACGACAGAGAAGCTTTCTTT
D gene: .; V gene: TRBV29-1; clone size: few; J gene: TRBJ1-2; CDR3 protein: CSVRAGSYGYTF; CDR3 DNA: TGCAGCGTTAGGGCGGGCAGCTATGGCTACACCTTC
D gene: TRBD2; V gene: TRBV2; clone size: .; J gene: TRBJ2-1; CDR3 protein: CASRGTSASSYNEQFF; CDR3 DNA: TGTGCCAGCAGGGGGACTAGCGCTAGCTCCTACAATGAGCAGTTCTTC
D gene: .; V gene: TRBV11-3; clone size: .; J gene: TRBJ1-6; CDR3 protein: CASSLARVNSPLHF; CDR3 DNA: TGTGCCAGCAGCTTAGCACGCGTTAATTCACCCCTCCACTTT
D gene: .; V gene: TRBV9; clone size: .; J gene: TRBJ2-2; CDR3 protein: CASSEGPGELFF; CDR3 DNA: TGTGCCAGCAGCGAGGGGCCCGGGGAGCTGTTTTTT
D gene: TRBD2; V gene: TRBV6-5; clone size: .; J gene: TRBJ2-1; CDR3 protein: CASSYSAGANQQFF; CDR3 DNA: TGTGCCAGCAGTTACTCGGCGGGAGCCAACCAGCAGTTCTTC
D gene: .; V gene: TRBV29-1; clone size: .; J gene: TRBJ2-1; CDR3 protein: CSVGPDWNEQFF; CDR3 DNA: TGCAGCGTTGGCCCCGACTGGAATGAGCAGTTCTTC
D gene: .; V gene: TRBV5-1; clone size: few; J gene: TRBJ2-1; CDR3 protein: CASRELGNEQFF; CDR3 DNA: TGCGCCAGCCGGGAGCTCGGCAATGAGCAGTTCTTC
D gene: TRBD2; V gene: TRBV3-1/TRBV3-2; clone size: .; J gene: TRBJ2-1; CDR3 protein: CASSLSGTSGHREFF; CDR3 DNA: TGTGCCAGCAGCCTTTCCGGGACTAGCGGTCATAGGGAGTTCTTC
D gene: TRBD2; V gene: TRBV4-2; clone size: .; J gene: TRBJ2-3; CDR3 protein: CASSRSGVSVGKYF; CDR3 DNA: TGTGCCAGCAGCCGAAGCGGGGTGTCGGTGGGGAAGTATTTT
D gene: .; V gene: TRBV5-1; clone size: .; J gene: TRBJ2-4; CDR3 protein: CASSNSPGTPYF; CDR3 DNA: TGCGCCAGCAGCAACAGCCCCGGGACTCCCTACTTC
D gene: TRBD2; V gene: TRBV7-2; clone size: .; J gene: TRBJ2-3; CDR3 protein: CASSLLAVSTDTQYF; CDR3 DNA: TGTGCCAGCAGCTTACTAGCGGTTAGCACAGATACGCAGTATTTT
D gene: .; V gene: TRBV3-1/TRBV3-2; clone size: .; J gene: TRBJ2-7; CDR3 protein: CASEDNHSYEQYF; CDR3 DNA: TGTGCCAGCGAGGATAACCATTCCTACGAGCAGTACTTC
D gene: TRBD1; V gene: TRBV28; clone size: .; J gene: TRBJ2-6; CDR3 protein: CASRMGTGTPGANVLTF; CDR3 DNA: TGTGCCAGCAGAATGGGGACAGGGACCCCTGGGGCCAACGTCCTGACTTTC
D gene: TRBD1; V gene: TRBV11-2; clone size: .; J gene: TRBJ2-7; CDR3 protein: CASSPDLGQGRDEQYF; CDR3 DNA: TGTGCCAGCAGCCCCGACCTGGGACAGGGGAGGGACGAGCAGTACTTC
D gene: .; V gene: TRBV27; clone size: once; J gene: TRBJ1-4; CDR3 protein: CASSPIAHDNEKLFF; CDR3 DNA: TGTGCCAGCAGTCCCATCGCGCACGATAATGAAAAACTGTTTTTT
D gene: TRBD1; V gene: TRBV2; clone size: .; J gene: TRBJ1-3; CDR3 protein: CASTEGADTIYF; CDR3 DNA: TGTGCCAGCACTGAGGGGGCAGACACCATATATTTT
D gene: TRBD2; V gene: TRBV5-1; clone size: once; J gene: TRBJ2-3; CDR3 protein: CASSLAPSGSPLTQYF; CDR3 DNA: TGCGCCAGCAGCTTGGCCCCCAGCGGGAGCCCCCTAACGCAGTATTTT
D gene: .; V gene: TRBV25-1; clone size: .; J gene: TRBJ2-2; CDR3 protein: CASSEFGVGELFF; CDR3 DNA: TGTGCCAGCAGTGAATTCGGGGTCGGGGAGCTGTTTTTT
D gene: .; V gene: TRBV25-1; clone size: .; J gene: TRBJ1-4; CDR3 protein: CASSEPANEKLFF; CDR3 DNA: TGTGCCAGCAGTGAACCTGCTAATGAAAAACTGTTTTTT
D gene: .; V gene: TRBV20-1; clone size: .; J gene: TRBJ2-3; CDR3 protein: CSADLADTQYF; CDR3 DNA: TGCAGTGCAGACTTAGCAGATACGCAGTATTTT
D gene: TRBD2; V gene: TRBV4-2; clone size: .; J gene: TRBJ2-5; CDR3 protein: CASRRTGTSGRETQYF; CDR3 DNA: TGTGCCAGCAGACGAACCGGGACTAGCGGGAGGGAGACCCAGTACTTC
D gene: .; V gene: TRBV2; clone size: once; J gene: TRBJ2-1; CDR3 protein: CASRSDSRPYNEQFF; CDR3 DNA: TGTGCCAGCCGGAGCGACAGCCGACCCTACAATGAGCAGTTCTTC
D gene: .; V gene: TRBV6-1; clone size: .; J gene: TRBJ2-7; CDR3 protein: CASSEAQEVYEQYF; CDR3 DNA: TGTGCCAGCAGTGAAGCGCAGGAGGTTTACGAGCAGTACTTC
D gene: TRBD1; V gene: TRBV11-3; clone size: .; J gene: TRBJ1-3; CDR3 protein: CASSLQGDGNTIYF; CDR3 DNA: TGTGCCAGCAGCCTACAGGGGGATGGAAACACCATATATTTT
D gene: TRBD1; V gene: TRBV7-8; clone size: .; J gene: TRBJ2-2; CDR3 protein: CASSTYRGNTGELFF; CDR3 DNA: TGTGCCAGCAGCACGTACAGGGGGAACACCGGGGAGCTGTTTTTT
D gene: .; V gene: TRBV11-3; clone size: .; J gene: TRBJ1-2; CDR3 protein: CASSAGGGYTF; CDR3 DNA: TGTGCCAGCAGCGCGGGGGGTGGCTACACCTTC
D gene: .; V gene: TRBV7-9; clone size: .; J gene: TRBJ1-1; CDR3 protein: CASSSSLEAFF; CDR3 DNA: TGTGCCAGCAGCTCCTCTCTTGAAGCTTTCTTT
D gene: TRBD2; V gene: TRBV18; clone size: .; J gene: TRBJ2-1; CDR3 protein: CASSPRTSLGVNEQFF; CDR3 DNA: TGTGCCAGCTCACCACGGACTAGTTTAGGGGTCAATGAGCAGTTCTTC